The 9 T cell receptor beta chains below all came from one sample that was sequenced in a study of blood T cell repertoires in COVID-19. The table came from immunoSEQ multiplex PCR; TCRdb's copy has only in-frame clones and leaves some out. The sample holds around 18,000 clones; nearly 90% are singletons and the top ten take 10% to 15%. Sequenced material: peripheral blood. The receptor source for this set is a man aged 55 to 70 with active COVID-19.

The V gene is TRBV5-8, the J gene TRBJ1-1, with D hard to call. The CDR3 loop spans 14 amino acids. With 3 bases removed from V and 4 bases from J, the gap between germline ends came to 13 bases. Per the germline V gene, CDR1 is SGHTS and CDR2 is YDEGEE. CDR3 nucleotide sequence: TGTGCCAGCAGCTCGCGGGCGTTCATCACTGAAGCTTTCTTT. This translates into CASSSRAFITEAFF.

The chain links TRBV29-1 to TRBJ1-2; 10 bases are a match to TRBD1. CDR3 length equals 11 residues. The V gene end was trimmed by 8 bases and the J gene end by 8 bases; junction bases not matched to a gene: 5. Germline V gene sequence: CDR1 SQVTM, CDR2 ANQGSEA. CDR3 loop: CSMDRGSGYTF. For the CDR3, the DNA is TGCAGCATGGACAGGGGGTCCGGCTACACCTTC.

The V call is TRBV11-3, the J call TRBJ2-1; 10 bases align to TRBD2. The CDR3 is 17 residues long. V was pared by 1 base and J by 7 bases, with 10 bases of the junction left unmatched. Germline V lookup: CDR1 SGHNT, CDR2 YENEEA. In DNA, the CDR3 is TGTGCCAGCAGCTTAGGGGGTGCTAGCGGGAGACTAAATGAGCAGTTCTTC. It yields the protein CASSLGGASGRLNEQFF. The whole variable domain, filled in from reference TRBV11-3 and TRBJ2-1, reads EAGVVQSPRYKIIEKKQPVAFWCNPISGHNTLYWYLQNLGQGPELLIRYENEEAVDDSQLPKDRFSAERLKGVDSTLKIQPAELGDSAVYLCASSLGGASGRLNEQFFGPGTRLTVL.

J is TRBJ2-5 and V is TRBV12-3 or TRBV12-4, with TRBD2 identical over 9 bases. V shed 3 bases and J 13 bases; nucleotides not matched to a gene: 6. The CDR3 is 12 amino acids. The CDR3 sequence is CASSFGRGGRYF. For the CDR3, the DNA is TGTGCCAGCAGTTTTGGGCGGGGGGGCCGGTACTTC.

V is TRBV5-1 and J is TRBJ1-3; D perhaps matches TRBD1 (5 bases). Germline assignment: CDR1 SGHRS and CDR2 YFSETQ. This CDR3 has 16 amino acids. Trimming removed 1 base from V and 3 bases from J, with 14 bases in between. CDR3 bases: TGCGCCAGCAGCTTGACGGGGGGATCAGGTGGAAACACCATATATTTT. Its translation: CASSLTGGSGGNTIYF.

The chain uses TRBV10-3 and TRBJ2-3; TRBD1 aligns across 9 bases. Germline lookup yields CDR1 ENHRY and CDR2 SYGVKD. This CDR3 comprises 14 residues. The J segment lost 5 bases and the V segment lost 6 bases, leaving 6 bases of the junction unmatched. In nucleotides, the CDR3 is TGTGCCATCAGGGGGACAGGGTCGGAAGATACGCAGTATTTT. Translating it yields CAIRGTGSEDTQYF.

Only one count was recorded for this clone. V gene TRBV4-1 combines with J gene TRBJ2-7; TRBD2 agrees at 10 bases. CDR1 is MGHRA, CDR2 YSYEKL, per germline. V dropped 4 bases and J dropped 5; count of bases not matched to a gene: 8. The CDR3 is 15 residues long. The CDR3 loop reads CASSRTSGTVDEQYF. The CDR3 DNA sequence: TGCGCCAGCAGCCGAACTAGCGGGACGGTGGACGAGCAGTACTTC.

The rearrangement joins TRBV5-3 to TRBJ1-5; TRBD1 matches at 7 bases. TRBV5-3 qualifies as an ORF whose function is uncertain. After removal of 2 bases from V and 6 bases from J, the junction contained 5 bases not matched to a gene. The CDR3 loop spans 14 amino acids. The CDR3 loop is CARSLRQGGQPQHF. CDR3 in DNA: TGTGCCAGAAGCTTACGACAGGGTGGTCAGCCCCAGCATTTT.

The chain recombines TRBV7-9 with TRBJ2-7; the match to TRBD2 covers 10 bases. The V gene end was trimmed by 2 bases and the J gene end by 6 bases; junction bases not matched to a gene: 7. Germline V gene lookup returns CDR1 SEHNR and CDR2 FQNEAQ (reference sequence). This CDR3 has 15 amino acids. CDR3 in amino acids: CASSLQSGRAGEQYF. The CDR3 bases are TGTGCCAGCAGCTTACAAAGCGGGAGGGCTGGCGAGCAGTACTTC.